One and the same sample provided the 17 T cell receptor beta chains below, sequenced in a study of T cell responses to AZD1222 COVID-19 vaccine. The assay was immunoSEQ multiplex PCR, and TCRdb's table has in-frame clones only and misses some. The sample records fewer than 120,000 clones, less than 95% being singletons. This specimen consisted of peripheral blood, obtained 28 days after the second AZD1222 dose. The receptors derive from an adult who received the AZD1222 COVID-19 vaccine.

The chain has TRBV6-6 and TRBJ2-3; 11 bases are a match to TRBD2. This CDR3 has 16 residues. From germline, CDR1 is MNHNY and CDR2 SVGAGI (reference sequence). With V trimmed by 7 bases and J by 4 bases, 10 bases remained unmatched. The CDR3 DNA reads as TGTGCCAGCACAGCGGCACTAGCGGGAGTTGCAGATACGCAGTATTTT. Its translation is CASTAALAGVADTQYF.

V is TRBV11-2 and J is TRBJ1-1, with 8 bases that match TRBD1. The CDR3 is 15 residues long. After removal of 5 bases from V and 4 bases from J, the junction contained 9 bases not matched to a gene. CDR1 is SGHAT and CDR2 is FQNNGV in the germline V gene. The CDR3 reads CASSPTGASGTEAFF. The CDR3, as DNA: TGTGCCAGCAGCCCGACAGGGGCGTCGGGCACTGAAGCTTTCTTT.

The chain carries TRBV14 and TRBJ2-1; no clear D gene. The germline CDR1 and CDR2 sequences are SGHDN and FVKESK. This CDR3 contains 15 residues. V was trimmed by 1 base and J by 7 bases, leaving 14 bases between them. The chain's CDR3 is CASSQAPTRGNEQFF. The CDR3 nucleotides read TGTGCCAGCAGCCAAGCACCAACCAGAGGAAATGAGCAGTTCTTC. Supplemented by reference TRBV14 and TRBJ2-1, the full variable domain reads EAGVTQFPSHSVIEKGQTVTLRCDPISGHDNLYWYRRVMGKEIKFLLHFVKESKQDESGMPNNRFLAERTGGTYSTLKVQPAELEDSGVYFCASSQAPTRGNEQFFGPGTRLTVL.

The rearrangement uses TRBV6-1 and TRBJ1-5; D is ambiguous. CDR1 is MNHNS and CDR2 is SASEGT in the germline V gene. V was trimmed by 2 bases and J by 1 base, leaving 6 bases between them. The CDR3 consists of 14 residues. The CDR3: CASSEYESNQPQHF. The CDR3 DNA follows: TGTGCCAGCAGTGAATACGAAAGCAATCAGCCCCAGCATTTT.

The CDR3 DNA sequence: TGTGCCAGCAGCCTCAGAGGGGGCACTGAAGCTTTCTTT. Its protein product is CASSLRGGTEAFF. The J gene is TRBJ1-1, the V gene TRBV11-2; D is perhaps TRBD1 (6 bases). CDR3 size: 13 residues. Trimming left V 5 bases short and J 4 bases short, with 11 bases between. CDR1 is SGHAT, CDR2 FQNNGV, per germline.

V gene TRBV7-8 combines with J gene TRBJ2-7; D ambiguous. CDR3 length: 13 amino acids. V was cut by 4 bases and J by 6 bases, with 13 bases left in between. Germline CDR1 SGHVS, CDR2 FQNEAQ. CDR3 nucleotides: TGTGCCAGCAGCTGGAGTCGCGGTGGCGAGCAGTACTTC. It encodes CASSWSRGGEQYF.

The table lists this clone with a count of one. The chain uses TRBV24-1 and TRBJ2-1, with 10 bases identical to TRBD1. The CDR3 spans 19 residues. The V segment lost 5 bases and the J segment 5 bases; nucleotides outside the gene matches: 17. Germline V gives CDR1 KGHDR, CDR2 SFDVKD. The CDR3 spells CATSAEGQGRLYFDNEQFF. The DNA for the CDR3 is TGTGCCACCAGTGCCGAGGGACAGGGGCGGCTTTATTTTGACAATGAGCAGTTCTTC.

The genes are TRBV9 and TRBJ2-1, with 9 positions matching TRBD1. The length of the CDR3 is 14 residues. CDR1 and CDR2 from the germline V gene are SGDLS and YYNGEE. Trimming removed 4 bases from V and 10 bases from J; junction bases left unmatched: 9. CDR3 residues: CASSTMTGGAEQFF. The DNA of the CDR3 is TGTGCCAGCAGCACGATGACAGGGGGTGCCGAGCAGTTCTTC.

The chain has TRBV6-5 and TRBJ2-5; D unresolved. Trimming pared 2 bases from V and 6 bases from J, leaving 16 bases between. Germline loops: CDR1 MNHEY, CDR2 SVGAGI. The CDR3 sequence is 15 residues long. CDR3 sequence: CASSYAPEWVKTQYF. The CDR3, as DNA: TGTGCCAGCAGTTACGCCCCGGAGTGGGTAAAGACCCAGTACTTC.

This sequence joins TRBV12-5 and TRBJ1-5; D unresolved. Trimming removed 2 bases at V and 6 bases at J, with 20 bases between. CDR1 is LGHNT and CDR2 is FRNRAP in the germline V gene. The CDR3 consists of 17 residues. The CDR3 sequence is CASGLLGRHTVGQPQHF. The CDR3 DNA reads TGTGCTAGTGGTTTGTTGGGCAGACACACCGTCGGTCAGCCCCAGCATTTT.

The table lists this clone with a count of one. DNA of the CDR3: TGTGCCAGCAGCCAGACGCAATCGGGGGGCGGCTACACCTTC. Protein product: CASSQTQSGGGYTF. The chain combines TRBV3-1 (or the pseudogene TRBV3-2) with TRBJ1-2, with D possibly TRBD1 on 6 matching bases. CDR1 and CDR2 from the germline V gene are LGHDT and YNNKEL (reference sequence). The CDR3 extends over 14 amino acids. The V and J ends lost 3 bases and 8 bases respectively, with 16 bases between them.

The chain joins TRBV15 to TRBJ1-4; unclear D gene. Looked up from germline, CDR1 is LNHNV and CDR2 is YYDKDF (reference sequence). The CDR3 covers 17 residues. V gave up 0 bases and J gave up 0 bases, with 11 bases separating them. CDR3 residues: CATSRDRVGATNEKLFF. The CDR3 DNA reads as TGTGCCACCAGCAGAGATCGGGTCGGGGCAACTAATGAAAAACTGTTTTTT. The complete variable domain, with remaining parts taken from reference TRBV15 and TRBJ1-4, reads DAMVIQNPRYQVTQFGKPVTLSCSQTLNHNVMYWYQQKSSQAPKLLFHYYDKDFNNEADTPDNFQSRRPNTSFCFLDIRSPGLGDTAMYLCATSRDRVGATNEKLFFGSGTQLSVL.

The chain combines TRBV11-2 with TRBJ1-2; no reliable D call. The CDR3 is 15 residues long. V was cut by 5 bases and J by 0 bases, with 13 bases left in between. Germline V gives CDR1 SGHAT, CDR2 FQNNGV. CDR3 sequence reads: CASSPAGYTNYGYTF. The DNA for the CDR3 is TGTGCCAGCAGCCCAGCAGGATATACTAACTATGGCTACACCTTC.

The gene calls are TRBV15 and TRBJ1-4; the D is unclear. The CDR3 spans 14 residues. Deletions cut 2 bases from V and 8 bases from J, with 12 bases between. Germline CDR1 and CDR2: LNHNV and YYDKDF (reference sequence). CDR3 region: CATSRTSTPEKLFF. The CDR3 DNA follows: TGTGCCACCAGCAGAACCTCCACACCGGAAAAACTGTTTTTT.

V usage is TRBV7-9 and J usage is TRBJ1-3; no clear D gene. Germline V CDR1 and CDR2: SEHNR, FQNEAQ (reference sequence). CDR3 length: 11 amino acids. The V end lost 5 bases, the J end lost 7 bases, and 6 bases lay between the germline ends. Here the CDR3 reads CASSAKNTIYF. CDR3 nucleotides: TGTGCCAGCAGCGCGAAGAACACCATATATTTT.

This clone was counted only a few times. The rearrangement uses TRBV2 and TRBJ1-3, with a tentative D call TRBD1 (6 bases). The V and J ends lost 6 bases and 5 bases respectively, with 11 bases between them. The germline V gene has CDR1 SNHLY and CDR2 FYNNEI. The CDR3 runs to 13 residues. In DNA, the CDR3 is TGTGCCAGCAGGGCAGGGGCAAGAAACACCATATATTTT. It codes for CASRAGARNTIYF.

The chain has TRBV10-1 and TRBJ2-2, with D possibly TRBD2 on 6 matching bases. The germline gives CDR1 WNHNN, CDR2 SYGVQD (reference sequence). The V end was cut by 2 bases, the J end by 5 bases, with 9 bases between. CDR3 length equals 14 residues. In nucleotides, the CDR3 is TGCGCCAGCAGTGAGGTGGGGGGTACCGGGGAGCTGTTTTTT. Translated, it gives CASSEVGGTGELFF.